This paragraph reports one T cell receptor (beta chain). What it binds is unknown. The germline V gene encodes CDR1 KGHSH and CDR2 LQKENI. The CDR3 runs 14 residues. Trimming shortened V by 3 bases and J by 5 bases, and 13 bases separated the two germline ends. One entry per CDR3 protein, called by TCRdb with MiXCR from the 5' RACE reads. The data show under 550,000 distinct CDR3 sequences, more than 15% seen once. The sample belongs to a study of T-cell memory formation after mild COVID-19. Study findings and constraints: The study found contracting CD4+ clones mainly in CM and EM and contracting CD8+ clones in EMRA.

This rearrangement joins TRBV18 to TRBJ2-5; D possibly corresponds to TRBD2 (5 bases). The source of this sequence is a man younger than 35 who had mild COVID-19 (a few samples of this study predate the infection). Cell type and time point are not known. The sample comprised PBMCs or a T cell subset sorted from them (not recorded which). The CDR3 DNA reads as TGTGCCAGCTCACCGAAATTAGGCGGGGAGACCCAGTACTTC. Protein product: CASSPKLGGETQYF.